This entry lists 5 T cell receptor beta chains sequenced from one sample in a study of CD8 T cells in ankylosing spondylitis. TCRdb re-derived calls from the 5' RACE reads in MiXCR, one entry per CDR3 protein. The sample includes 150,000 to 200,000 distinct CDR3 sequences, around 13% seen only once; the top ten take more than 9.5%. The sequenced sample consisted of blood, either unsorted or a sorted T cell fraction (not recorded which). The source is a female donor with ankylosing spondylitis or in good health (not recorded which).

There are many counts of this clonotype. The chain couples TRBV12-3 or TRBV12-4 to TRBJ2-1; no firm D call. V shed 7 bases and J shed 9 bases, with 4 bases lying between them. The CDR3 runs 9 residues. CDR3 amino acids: CASNGEQFF. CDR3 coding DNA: TGTGCCAGCAACGGTGAGCAGTTCTTC.

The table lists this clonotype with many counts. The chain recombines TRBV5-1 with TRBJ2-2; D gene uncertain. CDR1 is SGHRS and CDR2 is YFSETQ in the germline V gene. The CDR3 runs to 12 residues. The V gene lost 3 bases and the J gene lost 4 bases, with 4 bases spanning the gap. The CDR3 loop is CASSWGTGELFF. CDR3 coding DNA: TGCGCCAGCAGCTGGGGCACCGGGGAGCTGTTTTTT.

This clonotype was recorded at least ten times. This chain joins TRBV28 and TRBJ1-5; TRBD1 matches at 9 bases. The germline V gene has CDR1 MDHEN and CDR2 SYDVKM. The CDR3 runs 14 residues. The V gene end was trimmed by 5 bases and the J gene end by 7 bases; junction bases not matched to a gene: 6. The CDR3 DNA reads TGTGCCAGCAGTACAGGGGGCGCGGGACAGCCCCAGCATTTT. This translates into CASSTGGAGQPQHF.

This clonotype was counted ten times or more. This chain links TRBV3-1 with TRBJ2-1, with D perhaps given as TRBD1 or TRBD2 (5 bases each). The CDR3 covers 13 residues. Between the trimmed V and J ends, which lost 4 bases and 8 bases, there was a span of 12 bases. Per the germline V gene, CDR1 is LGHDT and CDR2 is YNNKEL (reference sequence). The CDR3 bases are TGTGCCAGCAGCCTCCCTAGAGGGGATGAGCAGTTCTTC. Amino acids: CASSLPRGDEQFF.

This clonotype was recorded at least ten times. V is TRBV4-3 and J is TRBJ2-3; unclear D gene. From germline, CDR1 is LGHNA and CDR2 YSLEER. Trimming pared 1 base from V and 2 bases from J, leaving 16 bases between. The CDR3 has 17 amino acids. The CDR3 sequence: CASSQGGIRLPTDTQYF. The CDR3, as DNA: TGCGCCAGCAGCCAAGGGGGAATCCGTCTTCCCACAGATACGCAGTATTTT.